This T cell receptor (beta chain) came from a study of blood T cell repertoires in COVID-19. The overall study: The analysed material was cDNA or gDNA that came from T cells, B-cell-depleted T cells, or PBMCs.

The CDR3 totals 14 residues. With 5 bases removed from V and 2 bases from J, the gap between germline ends came to 13 bases. Looked up from germline, CDR1 is SGHNT and CDR2 is YYREEE (reference sequence). Original processing methods: By means of reference gene primer amplification, nucleated cell counts were estimated. Measured with immunoSEQ multiplex PCR; TCRdb has only the in-frame clones, and not every one. Clone size and V and J calls were adopted from that table, with D and trimming inferred from the DNA. Here the sample spans approximately 150,000 clones, roughly 87% being singletons. The chain employs TRBV5-4 and TRBJ2-5; maybe TRBD1 (6 bases). This TCR was sampled from a man aged 70-80 years with acute or convalescent COVID-19. The sequenced sample was peripheral blood. Here the CDR3 reads CASRSQGLQETQYF. CDR3 coding DNA: TGTGCCAGCAGGTCACAGGGTTTGCAAGAGACCCAGTACTTC.